Sequencing of this TCR beta chain was carried out in a study of blood T cell repertoires in COVID-19. Overall study: Italy, Spain and the United States were the sources of the convalescent and acute COVID-19 samples. Nucleic acid was either cDNA or gDNA, and it came from T cells, B-cell-depleted T cells, or PBMCs.

The germline gives CDR1 MNHEY, CDR2 SVGEGT. CDR3 size: 14 residues. The germline V and J ends were trimmed by 4 bases and 4 bases, with 13 bases remaining between them. The data were produced by immunoSEQ multiplex PCR, yet TCRdb's version contains in-frame clones alone and is incomplete. This table has 120,000 or so clones, 60% to 85% appearing once. The chain combines TRBV6-2 or TRBV6-3 with TRBJ1-2; no reliable D call. Material: peripheral blood. The origin of this receptor is a man between 65 and 85 years old with acute or convalescent COVID-19. This CDR3 is CASSFDGAFYGYTF. CDR3 DNA sequence: TGTGCCAGCAGTTTTGACGGAGCCTTCTATGGCTACACCTTC.